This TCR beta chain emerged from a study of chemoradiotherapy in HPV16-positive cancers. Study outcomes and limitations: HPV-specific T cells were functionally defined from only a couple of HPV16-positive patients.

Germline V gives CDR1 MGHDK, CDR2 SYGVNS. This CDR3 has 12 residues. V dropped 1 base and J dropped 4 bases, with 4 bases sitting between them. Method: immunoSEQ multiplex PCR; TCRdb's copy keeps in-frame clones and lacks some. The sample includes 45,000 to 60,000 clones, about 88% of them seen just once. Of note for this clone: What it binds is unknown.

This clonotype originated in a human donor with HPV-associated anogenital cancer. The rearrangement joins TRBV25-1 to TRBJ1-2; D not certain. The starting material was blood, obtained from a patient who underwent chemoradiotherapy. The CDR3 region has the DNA TGTGCCAGCAGTGAATTAACCTATGGCTACACCTTC. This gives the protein CASSELTYGYTF.